This T cell receptor beta chain was retrieved from a study of CD8 T cells in ankylosing spondylitis. In this sample, this clonotype turned up many times. The target antigen is unknown. Regarding the study as a whole: A TCR beta motif of several highly homologous variants seemed to mark ankylosing spondylitis blood. CD8+ cells made up the disease-linked clones, which were relatively rare in peripheral blood.

By quantitative 5'-RACE with molecular barcodes, the TCR beta libraries were made. TCRdb used MiXCR to reprocess the 5' RACE reads, holding one entry per CDR3 protein. The table has over 60,000 distinct CDR3 sequences, about 5.7% seen once. J was trimmed by 8 bases and V by 4 bases; bases with no gene match: 13. The CDR3 spans 15 residues. The germline V gene has CDR1 LGHDT and CDR2 YNNKEL (reference sequence). The sequencing input was blood, either unsorted or a sorted T cell fraction (not recorded which). The sequence came from a male donor with ankylosing spondylitis or in good health (not recorded which). The chain employs TRBV3-1 and TRBJ1-2, with 7 bases matching TRBD1. CDR3 amino acids: CASSLDRDRLDGYTF. The CDR3 DNA follows: TGTGCCAGCAGCCTCGACAGGGATCGACTCGACGGCTACACCTTC.